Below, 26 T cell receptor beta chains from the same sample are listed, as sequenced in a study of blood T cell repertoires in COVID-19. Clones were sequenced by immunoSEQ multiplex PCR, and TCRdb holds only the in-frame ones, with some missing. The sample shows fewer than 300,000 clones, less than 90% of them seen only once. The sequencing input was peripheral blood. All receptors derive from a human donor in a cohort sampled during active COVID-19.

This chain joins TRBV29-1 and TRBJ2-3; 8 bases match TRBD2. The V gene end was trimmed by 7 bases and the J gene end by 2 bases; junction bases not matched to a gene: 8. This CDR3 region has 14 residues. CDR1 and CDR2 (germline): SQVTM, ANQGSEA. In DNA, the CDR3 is TGCAGCGGCGCCACTAGCGGTTACACAGATACGCAGTATTTT. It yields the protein CSGATSGYTDTQYF.

The CDR3 DNA follows: TGTGCCAGCTCACCACCGGGCCTAGCGGGAGGGTACAATGAGCAGTTCTTC. It encodes CASSPPGLAGGYNEQFF. The chain carries TRBV18 and TRBJ2-1; 12 positions match TRBD2. Germline V gene sequence: CDR1 KGHSH, CDR2 LQKENI. V lost 0 bases and J lost 4; bases outside the gene matches: 4. The length of the CDR3 is 17 residues.

The CDR3 sequence is CASSLFGTEQYF. DNA for the CDR3: TGTGCCAGCAGTTTATTCGGGACAGAGCAGTACTTC. The V and J genes are TRBV28 and TRBJ2-7; possibly TRBD1 for D (6 bases). The CDR3 is 12 residues long. V shed 1 base and J shed 7 bases, with 8 bases lying between them. The V gene's germline CDR1 is MDHEN and CDR2 SYDVKM.

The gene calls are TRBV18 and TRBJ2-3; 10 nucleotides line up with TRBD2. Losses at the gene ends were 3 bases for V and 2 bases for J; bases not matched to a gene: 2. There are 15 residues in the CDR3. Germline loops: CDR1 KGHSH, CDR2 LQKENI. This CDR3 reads CASSPTSGHTDTQYF. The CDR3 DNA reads TGTGCCAGCTCACCGACTAGCGGGCACACAGATACGCAGTATTTT.

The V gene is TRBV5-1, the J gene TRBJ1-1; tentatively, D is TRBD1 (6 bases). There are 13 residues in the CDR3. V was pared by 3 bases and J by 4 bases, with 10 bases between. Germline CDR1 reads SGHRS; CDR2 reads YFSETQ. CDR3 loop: CASSSVGGTEAFF. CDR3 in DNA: TGCGCCAGCAGCTCAGTAGGGGGCACTGAAGCTTTCTTT.

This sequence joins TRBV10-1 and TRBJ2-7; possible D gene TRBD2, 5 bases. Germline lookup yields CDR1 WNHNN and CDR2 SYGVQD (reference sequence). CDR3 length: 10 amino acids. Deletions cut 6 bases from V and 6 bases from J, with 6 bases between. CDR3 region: CASRGGEQYF. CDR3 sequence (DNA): TGCGCCAGCAGAGGAGGCGAGCAGTACTTC.

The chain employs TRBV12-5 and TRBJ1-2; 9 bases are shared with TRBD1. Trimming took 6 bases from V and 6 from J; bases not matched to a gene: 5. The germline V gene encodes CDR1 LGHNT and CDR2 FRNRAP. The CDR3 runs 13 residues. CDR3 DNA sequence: TGTGCTAGTGGCCGTGGACAGGGGAATGGCTACACCTTC. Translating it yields CASGRGQGNGYTF.

CDR3 bases: TGTGCCAGCAGCGTCCAACCGACAGGTTCCGATGGCTACACCTTC. It yields the protein CASSVQPTGSDGYTF. The chain uses TRBV9 and TRBJ1-2; TRBD1 is a possible D gene (6 bases). V dropped 2 bases and J dropped 6 bases, with 17 bases sitting between them. The CDR3 has 15 amino acids. The germline V gene encodes CDR1 SGDLS and CDR2 YYNGEE.

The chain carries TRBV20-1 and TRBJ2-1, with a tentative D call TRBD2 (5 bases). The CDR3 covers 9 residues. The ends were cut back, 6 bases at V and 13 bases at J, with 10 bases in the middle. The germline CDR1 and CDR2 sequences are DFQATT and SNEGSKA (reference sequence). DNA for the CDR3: TGCAGTGCCGGGGTTCCACAGTTCTTC. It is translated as CSAGVPQFF.

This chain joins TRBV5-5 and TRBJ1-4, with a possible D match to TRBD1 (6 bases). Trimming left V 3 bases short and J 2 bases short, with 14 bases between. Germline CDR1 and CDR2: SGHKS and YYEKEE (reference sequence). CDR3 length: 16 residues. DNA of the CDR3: TGTGCCAGCAGCTCCGGGACAACGTTTACTAATGAAAAACTGTTTTTT. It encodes CASSSGTTFTNEKLFF.

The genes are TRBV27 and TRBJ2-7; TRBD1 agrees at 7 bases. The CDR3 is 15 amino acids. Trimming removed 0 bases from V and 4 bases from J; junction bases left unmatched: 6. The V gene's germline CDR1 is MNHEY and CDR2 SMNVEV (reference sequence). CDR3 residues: CASSLSSTGLYEQYF. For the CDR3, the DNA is TGTGCCAGCAGTTTATCGTCGACAGGGTTATACGAGCAGTACTTC.

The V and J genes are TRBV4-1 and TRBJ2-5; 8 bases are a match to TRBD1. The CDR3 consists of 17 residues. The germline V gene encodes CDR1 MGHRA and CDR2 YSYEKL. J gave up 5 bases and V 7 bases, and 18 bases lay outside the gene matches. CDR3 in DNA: TGCGCCAGCAACCAGAGACCGGGACAGGCGGGGTTGGAGACCCAGTACTTC. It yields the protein CASNQRPGQAGLETQYF.

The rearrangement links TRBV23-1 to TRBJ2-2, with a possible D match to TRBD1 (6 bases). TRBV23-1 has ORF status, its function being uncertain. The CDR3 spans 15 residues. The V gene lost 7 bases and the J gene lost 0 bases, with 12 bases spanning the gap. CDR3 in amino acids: CASKNDRSNTGELFF. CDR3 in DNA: TGCGCCAGCAAAAATGACAGGTCGAACACCGGGGAGCTGTTTTTT.

In DNA, the CDR3 is TGCACCAGCGGCCAAAGCGCGGGGCCGGGCAGACTCAACACAGATACGCAGTATTTT. Translation gives CTSGQSAGPGRLNTDTQYF. V usage is TRBV1 and J usage is TRBJ2-3; the table's D call of TRBD2 was not tested on the DNA. TRBV1 is tagged as a pseudogene. CDR3 length: 19 amino acids.

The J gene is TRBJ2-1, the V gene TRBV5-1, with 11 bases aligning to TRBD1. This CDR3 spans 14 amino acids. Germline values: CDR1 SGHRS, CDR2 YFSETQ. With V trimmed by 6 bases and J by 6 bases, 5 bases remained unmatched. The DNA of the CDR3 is TGCGCCAGCAATTCGGGACAGGGGGGCAATGAGCAGTTCTTC. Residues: CASNSGQGGNEQFF. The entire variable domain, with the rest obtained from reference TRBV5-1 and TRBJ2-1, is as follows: KAGVTQTPRYLIKTRGQQVTLSCSPISGHRSVSWYQQTPGQGLQFLFEYFSETQRNKGNFPGRFSGRQFSNSRSEMNVSTLELGDSALYLCASNSGQGGNEQFFGPGTRLTVL.

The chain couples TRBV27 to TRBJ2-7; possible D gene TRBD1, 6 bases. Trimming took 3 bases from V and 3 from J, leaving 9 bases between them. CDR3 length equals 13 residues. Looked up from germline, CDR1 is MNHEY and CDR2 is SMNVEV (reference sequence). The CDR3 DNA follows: TGTGCCAGCAGTTTCGGGACACACTACGAGCAGTACTTC. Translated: CASSFGTHYEQYF.

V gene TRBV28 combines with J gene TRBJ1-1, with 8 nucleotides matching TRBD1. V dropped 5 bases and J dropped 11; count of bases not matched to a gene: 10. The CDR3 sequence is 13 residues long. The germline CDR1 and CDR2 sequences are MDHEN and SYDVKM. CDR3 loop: CASSLPRGQLAFF. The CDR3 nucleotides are TGTGCCAGCAGTCTACCCAGGGGGCAATTGGCTTTCTTT.

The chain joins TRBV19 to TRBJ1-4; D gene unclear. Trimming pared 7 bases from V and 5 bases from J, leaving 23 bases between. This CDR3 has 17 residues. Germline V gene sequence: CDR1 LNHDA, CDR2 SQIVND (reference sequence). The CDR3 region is CASNDKKTQPRNEKLFF. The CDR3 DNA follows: TGTGCCAGTAACGACAAGAAAACACAGCCAAGAAATGAAAAACTGTTTTTT.

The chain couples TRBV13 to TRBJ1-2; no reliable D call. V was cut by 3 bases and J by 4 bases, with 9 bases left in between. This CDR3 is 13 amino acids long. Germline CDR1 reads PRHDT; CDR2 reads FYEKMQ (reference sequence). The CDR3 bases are TGTGCCAGCAGCTTCGGAGGAAGCTATGGCTACACCTTC. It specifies CASSFGGSYGYTF.

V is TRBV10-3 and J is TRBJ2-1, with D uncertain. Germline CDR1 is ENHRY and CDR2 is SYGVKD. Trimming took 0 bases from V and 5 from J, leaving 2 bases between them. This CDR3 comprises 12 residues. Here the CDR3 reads CAISESDNEQFF. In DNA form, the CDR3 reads TGTGCCATCAGTGAGTCCGACAATGAGCAGTTCTTC.

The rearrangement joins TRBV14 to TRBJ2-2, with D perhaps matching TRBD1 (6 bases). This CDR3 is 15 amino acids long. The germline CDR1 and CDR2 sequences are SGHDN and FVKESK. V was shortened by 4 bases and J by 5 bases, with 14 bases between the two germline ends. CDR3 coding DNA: TGTGCCAGCAGCCCTGGGGGCAGTGGTACCGGGGAGCTGTTTTTT. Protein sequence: CASSPGGSGTGELFF.

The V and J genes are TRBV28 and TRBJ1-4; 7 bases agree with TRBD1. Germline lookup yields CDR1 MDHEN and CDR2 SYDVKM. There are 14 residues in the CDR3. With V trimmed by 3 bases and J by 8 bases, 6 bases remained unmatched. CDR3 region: CASSFTGAGEKLFF. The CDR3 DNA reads TGTGCCAGCAGTTTTACAGGGGCGGGAGAAAAACTGTTTTTT.

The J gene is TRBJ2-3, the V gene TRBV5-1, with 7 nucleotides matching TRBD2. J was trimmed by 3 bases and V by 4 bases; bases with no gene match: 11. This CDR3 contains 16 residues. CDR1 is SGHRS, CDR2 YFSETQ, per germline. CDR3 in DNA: TGCGCCAGCAGCGACACGGCGGGAGCCCCTACAGATACGCAGTATTTT. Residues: CASSDTAGAPTDTQYF.

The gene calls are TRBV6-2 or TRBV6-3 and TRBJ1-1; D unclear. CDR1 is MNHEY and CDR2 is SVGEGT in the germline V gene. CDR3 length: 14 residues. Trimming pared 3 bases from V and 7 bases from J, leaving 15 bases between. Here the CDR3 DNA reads TGTGCCAGCAGTTATATGGCCGGAAGAGGTGAAGCTTTCTTT. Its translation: CASSYMAGRGEAFF.

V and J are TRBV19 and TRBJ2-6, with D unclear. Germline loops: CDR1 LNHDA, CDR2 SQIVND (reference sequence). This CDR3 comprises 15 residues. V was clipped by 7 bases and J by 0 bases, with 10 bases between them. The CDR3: CASMATSSGANVLTF. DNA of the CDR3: TGTGCCAGTATGGCCACCAGCTCTGGGGCCAACGTCCTGACTTTC.

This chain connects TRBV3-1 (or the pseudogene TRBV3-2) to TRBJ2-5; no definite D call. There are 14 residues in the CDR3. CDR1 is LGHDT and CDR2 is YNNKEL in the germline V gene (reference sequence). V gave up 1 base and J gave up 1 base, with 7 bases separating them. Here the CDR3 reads CASSQGLPQETQYF. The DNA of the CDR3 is TGTGCCAGCAGCCAAGGTCTCCCCCAAGAGACCCAGTACTTC.